This entry features one T cell receptor beta chain sequence. The target antigen is unknown. MiXCR, run by TCRdb on the PCR reads, gives a single entry per CDR3 protein. Of roughly 100,000 distinct CDR3 sequences listed, about 32% are singletons. This entry belongs to a study of molecular identifiers for immune sequencing clone quantification. V was shortened by 2 bases and J by 4 bases, with 18 bases between the two germline ends. Germline assignment: CDR1 SGHTA and CDR2 FQGNSA. The CDR3 runs to 17 residues. Notes on the study in general: In a background of under 1.3 million naive cells, spiked Jurkat TCR RNA from one cell was reportedly detectable.

The sequencing sample was made of naive CD8+ T cells from blood, with Jurkat cell RNA spiked in. Stated subset: FACS-sorted CD8+CD4-CCR7+CD45RA+ naive T cells. The TCR originated in a human donor in good health. Some libraries in this study had Jurkat cell RNA spiked in. The V gene is TRBV7-2, the J gene TRBJ2-1; D may be TRBD1 (6 bases). DNA of the CDR3: TGTGCCAGCAGCTTAACCTTCACAGGGTGGGGATACAATGAGCAGTTCTTC. Translation gives CASSLTFTGWGYNEQFF.